These T cell receptor beta chains were read from a single sample in a study of T cell responses to AZD1222 COVID-19 vaccine. The method was immunoSEQ multiplex PCR; TCRdb's version includes in-frame clones alone and lacks a portion of them. Among about 130,000 clones, over 75% were seen once, and the ten largest hold about 6%. This specimen was peripheral blood, taken on day 0 of AZD1222 vaccination. These receptors came from an adult in good health. CDR3s include the opening cysteine and the closing phenylalanine or tryptophan. Each record gives: CDR3 length, V gene, CDR3 protein.

len: 15; v_gene: TRBV4-1; CDR3aa: CASSQDIGEREKLFF
len: 13; v_gene: TRBV11-1; CDR3aa: CASNAGGTDTQYF
len: 16; v_gene: TRBV18; CDR3aa: CASSPLQSPSGNTIYF
len: 15; v_gene: TRBV5-6; CDR3aa: CASRSLQRSTDTQYF
len: 15; v_gene: TRBV19; CDR3aa: CASSRLWGANTEAFF
len: 17; v_gene: TRBV19; CDR3aa: CASSRTAGASNSEKLFF
len: 12; v_gene: TRBV29-1; CDR3aa: CSALGRENGYTF
len: 11; v_gene: TRBV30; CDR3aa: CAWTITGELFF
len: 12; v_gene: TRBV7-9; CDR3aa: CASSPEGYGYTF
len: 16; v_gene: TRBV18; CDR3aa: CASSPPMGRITDTQYF
len: 15; v_gene: TRBV18; CDR3aa: CASSPRSGESGEQFF
len: 14; v_gene: TRBV5-1; CDR3aa: CASSFQGYGYGYTF
len: 15; v_gene: TRBV4-1; CDR3aa: CASSQDRGSNQPQHF
len: 14; v_gene: TRBV9; CDR3aa: CASSVDLGPNGYTF
len: 15; v_gene: TRBV19; CDR3aa: CAGGTGSSGANVLTF
len: 15; v_gene: TRBV5-1; CDR3aa: CASSLAGQGVDEQFF
len: 14; v_gene: TRBV5-1; CDR3aa: CASRQGANSYEQYF
len: 13; v_gene: TRBV29-1; CDR3aa: CSVADRIYNEQFF
len: 16; v_gene: TRBV7-2; CDR3aa: CASSSVRDRTPLGYTF
len: 14; v_gene: TRBV11-2; CDR3aa: CASSSNIERSPLHF
len: 13; v_gene: TRBV5-1; CDR3aa: CASSLDQGREQYF
len: 15; v_gene: TRBV2; CDR3aa: CASSRRGLAGNIQYF
len: 20; v_gene: TRBV28; CDR3aa: CASSLYVAAGFRSGANVLTF
len: 12; v_gene: TRBV29-1; CDR3aa: CSVEGQGQTQYF
len: 12; v_gene: TRBV28; CDR3aa: CASGVSDSLAFF
len: 18; v_gene: TRBV2; CDR3aa: CASTLRDPRLAGVYEQYF
len: 18; v_gene: TRBV6-2/TRBV6-3; CDR3aa: CASSYDVYSGGSTGELFF
len: 14; v_gene: TRBV23-1; CDR3aa: CASTLDRGNQPQHF
len: 15; v_gene: TRBV7-2; CDR3aa: CASSWGHLSNQPQHF
len: 16; v_gene: TRBV28; CDR3aa: CASSLLLGGTGNTIYF
len: 15; v_gene: TRBV28; CDR3aa: CASSSLGSGANVLTF
len: 13; v_gene: TRBV2; CDR3aa: CASSGDRYNEQFF
len: 16; v_gene: TRBV21-1; CDR3aa: CASSKGGQGGTGELFF
len: 16; v_gene: TRBV10-1; CDR3aa: CASSESSGTGMTEAFF
len: 16; v_gene: TRBV27; CDR3aa: CATHSLSGARGYGYTF
len: 15; v_gene: TRBV15; CDR3aa: CATSRAPGYNSPLHF
len: 12; v_gene: TRBV30; CDR3aa: CAWSPSRQGYTF
len: 15; v_gene: TRBV25-1; CDR3aa: CASSDPGQGTAGYTF
len: 14; v_gene: TRBV6-2/TRBV6-3; CDR3aa: CASSWAGSKTEAFF
len: 15; v_gene: TRBV12-5; CDR3aa: CASGASGEGRNEQFF
len: 14; v_gene: TRBV3-1/TRBV3-2; CDR3aa: CASSMTGGRYEQYF
len: 17; v_gene: TRBV6-2/TRBV6-3; CDR3aa: CASSFRDSGSAKNIQYF
len: 13; v_gene: TRBV5-1; CDR3aa: CASSLGQGNEQYF
len: 15; v_gene: TRBV4-2; CDR3aa: CASSQDREFYNEQFF
len: 18; v_gene: TRBV19; CDR3aa: CASSIGRLAALAKNIQYF